This TCR beta chain was sequenced during a study of CD8+CD57+ T cells in acquired aplastic anemia. According to the study, genomic DNA was the template for TCR beta VDJ and CDR3 profiling. TCRdb re-derived calls from the reads in MiXCR, one entry per CDR3 protein. Among approximately 150,000 distinct CDR3 sequences, around 48% were seen once, and the ten largest hold approximately 1%. The CDR3 runs 14 residues. Germline CDR1 is ENHRY and CDR2 is SYGVKD. Study-level findings and limits: Overlapping CD8+ CDR3 repertoires of patients and controls contained under 35 shared sequences.

A note on this clonotype: What it binds is not known. A read error may produce the germline difference seen at one junction end.

Before being chosen for sequencing, patients had shown CD8+CD57+ cell expansion by flow cytometry. This TCR was sampled from a human donor with aplastic anemia. Source material: sorted CD4+, CD8+, or CD8+CD57+ T cells (not recorded which) from PBMCs. The rearrangement links TRBV10-3 to TRBJ2-7, with 11 positions matching TRBD2. DNA of the CDR3: TGCGCCACCAGGGGACTAGCGGAATCCTACGAGCAGTACTTC. Its protein product is CATRGLAESYEQYF.